This T cell receptor (beta chain) originates from a study of blood T cell repertoires in COVID-19. Overall study: The study drew acute and convalescent COVID-19 samples from the United States, Italy and Spain.

TCRdb's copy holds only in-frame clones and misses some; the assay was immunoSEQ multiplex PCR. The sample lists about 16,000 clones, 70% to 90% occurring once. Germline loops: CDR1 MGHDK, CDR2 SYGVNS. V lost 6 bases and J lost 8, with 14 bases in between. CDR3 size: 13 residues. V and J are TRBV25-1 and TRBJ1-3; D not certain. Specimen: peripheral blood. This receptor was obtained from a man in his 60s with acute or convalescent COVID-19. CDR3 nucleotide sequence: TGTGCCAGCAGGGGCGCTGCCGGGGACACCATATATTTT. It translates to CASRGAAGDTIYF.